Below are 17 T cell receptor beta chains sequenced from a single sample in a study of T-cell reconstitution after alpha-beta-depleted transplantation in children (dated by TCRdb to 2015 to 2016). The library was built by means of PCR. The listed sequencing device is Illumina HiSeq 2500. TCR libraries were prepared with molecular barcoding, using unique molecular identifiers to normalize TCRbeta repertoire quantification. The raw public reads went through TCRdb reprocessing: fastp at Q25, MiXCR clone calling, in-frame beta chains kept. Each entry is one CDR3 protein sequence, shown with its most common DNA and genes. The sample table records a few hundred thousand distinct CDR3 sequences; about 26% of these occur just once. The ten largest clones add up to more than 2% of the sample. In light of the paper, this sample's treatment or condition label describes: allogeneic hematopoietic cell transplantation with graft depleted of TCRalphabeta T cells and CD19 B cells.

Sequenced here: PBMCs, sampled before TCRalphabeta/CD19-depleted stem cell transplant. The receptor source for this set is a girl aged 2-10 years with Fanconi anemia, due to receive a stem cell transplant.

This clonotype was detected ten times or more. This rearrangement joins TRBV12-3 or TRBV12-4 to TRBJ2-5; maybe TRBD2 (6 bases). Trimming removed 5 bases from V and 2 bases from J, with 18 bases in between. This CDR3 is built from 16 residues. The CDR3 nucleotides are TGTGCCAGCAGTCCATTACGAGGGACTCTACAAGAGACCCAGTACTTC. Protein: CASSPLRGTLQETQYF.

The genes are TRBV29-1 and TRBJ2-7; D is uncertain. The CDR3 contains 16 residues. In germline, CDR1 is SQVTM, CDR2 ANQGSEA. Trimming stripped 6 bases from V and 0 bases from J, with 21 bases between. The CDR3: CSVSSFQDPSSYEQYF. The CDR3 DNA is TGCAGCGTGTCCAGTTTCCAAGACCCGAGCTCCTACGAGCAGTACTTC.

This clonotype was found many times. The chain joins TRBV25-1 to TRBJ2-7; 9 nucleotides agree with TRBD2. The CDR3 sequence is 14 residues long. CDR1 and CDR2 from the germline V gene are MGHDK and SYGVNS. Germline trimming cut 3 bases from V and 2 bases from J; bases unmatched to any gene: 2. The CDR3 sequence: CASSEREGTYEQYF. The CDR3 coding sequence is TGTGCCAGCAGTGAGCGGGAGGGGACCTACGAGCAGTACTTC.

The rearrangement uses TRBV20-1 and TRBJ2-3, with 9 nucleotides matching TRBD2. Germline assignment: CDR1 DFQATT and CDR2 SNEGSKA (reference sequence). The CDR3 runs to 15 residues. The J segment lost 1 base and the V segment lost 7 bases, leaving 9 bases of the junction unmatched. The CDR3 protein is CSVGLAGVGTDTQYF. The CDR3 DNA follows: TGCAGTGTTGGCTTAGCGGGAGTTGGCACAGATACGCAGTATTTT.

This clonotype came up many times. The CDR3 sequence is CASHALGLGTQYF. The DNA for the CDR3 is TGTGCCAGCCATGCACTAGGACTAGGGACCCAGTACTTC. This sequence joins TRBV28 and TRBJ2-5, with 7 bases lining up with TRBD2. Germline lookup yields CDR1 MDHEN and CDR2 SYDVKM. V gave up 8 bases and J gave up 7 bases; unmatched junction bases: 10. The CDR3 has 13 amino acids.

Ten or more counts support this clonotype. The V call is TRBV7-3, the J call TRBJ2-1; 7 nucleotides align to TRBD2. Germline V gene sequence: CDR1 SGHTA, CDR2 FQGTGA. The CDR3 is 17 amino acids. J gave up 1 base and V 5 bases, and 11 bases lay outside the gene matches. CDR3 in amino acids: CASSLRLAPHSYNEQFF. The CDR3 coding sequence is TGTGCCAGCAGCCTAAGACTAGCTCCACATTCCTACAATGAGCAGTTCTTC.

V usage is TRBV20-1 and J usage is TRBJ2-3; D is perhaps TRBD1 (6 bases). The CDR3 totals 12 residues. Germline V lookup: CDR1 DFQATT, CDR2 SNEGSKA (reference sequence). The DNA of the CDR3 is TGCAGCGGGACACCCAGCACAGATACGCAGTATTTT. This codes for CSGTPSTDTQYF.

The genes are TRBV9 and TRBJ2-5, with D possibly being TRBD2 (7 bases). V was shortened by 0 bases and J by 4 bases, with 13 bases between the two germline ends. The CDR3 is 15 amino acids. The germline gives CDR1 SGDLS, CDR2 YYNGEE. CDR3 region: CASSVAGGDSETQYF. In DNA form, the CDR3 reads TGTGCCAGCAGCGTAGCGGGGGGCGATTCAGAGACCCAGTACTTC.

This clonotype was recorded many times. The chain carries TRBV20-1 and TRBJ2-5; D remains unclear. Germline values: CDR1 DFQATT, CDR2 SNEGSKA (reference sequence). The CDR3 totals 12 residues. V was shortened by 3 bases and J by 3 bases, with 8 bases between the two germline ends. CDR3 nucleotides: TGCAGTGCTAGCGCTAATAAAGAGACCCAGTACTTC. This codes for CSASANKETQYF.

Many counts were recorded for this clonotype. This chain connects TRBV12-3 or TRBV12-4 to TRBJ1-5, with unresolved D. V was shortened by 4 bases and J by 0 bases, with 4 bases between the two germline ends. CDR3 length: 13 residues. CDR3: CASSSFSNQPQHF. CDR3 sequence (DNA): TGTGCCAGCAGTTCCTTTAGCAATCAGCCCCAGCATTTT.

This chain joins TRBV4-1 and TRBJ2-1; D may be TRBD1 (5 bases). The CDR3 has 16 amino acids. The ends were cut back, 1 base at V and 2 bases at J, with 12 bases in the middle. Germline loops: CDR1 MGHRA, CDR2 YSYEKL. CDR3 in amino acids: CASSQGQGLPYNEQFF. CDR3 bases: TGCGCCAGCAGCCAAGGGCAGGGTCTCCCCTACAATGAGCAGTTCTTC.

The sample holds a few counts of this clonotype. The chain has TRBV6-1 and TRBJ2-7; TRBD2 agrees at 8 bases. Trimming removed 8 bases from V and 3 bases from J; junction bases left unmatched: 6. Germline V gene data show CDR1 as MNHNS and CDR2 as SASEGT. The length of the CDR3 is 13 residues. Here the CDR3 reads CASCPGLDYEQYF. For the CDR3, the DNA is TGTGCCAGCTGCCCGGGACTAGACTACGAGCAGTACTTC.

As for this clonotype: A much larger clonotype is one base distant, so this may be a read error. The chain has TRBV6-1 and TRBJ2-5, with D possibly matching TRBD2 (5 bases). The CDR3 has 13 amino acids. Germline CDR1 MNHNS, CDR2 SASEGT. Trimming took 6 bases from V and 5 from J, leaving 13 bases between them. The CDR3 coding sequence is TGTGCCAGCAGCCTACGGTCGGGGGAGACCCAGTACTTC. Translation gives CASSLRSGETQYF.

This clonotype was detected ten times or more. This chain uses TRBV15 with TRBJ2-3, with TRBD2 as a possible D gene (5 bases). V lost 1 base, J lost 4 bases, and 9 bases lay in between. The germline V gene has CDR1 LNHNV and CDR2 YYDKDF (reference sequence). The length of the CDR3 is 14 residues. The CDR3 nucleotides are TGTGCCACCAGCAGAGTCCGGGGTGCAGATACGCAGTATTTT. Translation: CATSRVRGADTQYF.

A note on this clonotype: Given a much more abundant clone one base away, this may be a read error. The chain is built from TRBV20-1 and TRBJ2-5; a possible D gene is TRBD2 (5 bases). CDR1 DFQATT and CDR2 SNEGSKA come from the germline V gene (reference sequence). The CDR3 spans 11 residues. The CDR3 nucleotides are TGCAATGCTAGCCTCAAAGAGACCCAGTACTTC. This sequence encodes CNASLKETQYF.

The chain combines TRBV5-1 with TRBJ2-1; TRBD2 matches 8 bases. Unmatched junction bases numbered 15, after V lost 4 bases and J lost 6 bases. The CDR3 runs to 17 residues. The germline V gene has CDR1 SGHRS and CDR2 YFSETQ. The CDR3 sequence: CASSPQPPGLVSNEQFF. CDR3 in DNA: TGCGCCAGCAGCCCTCAACCGCCGGGACTAGTTTCCAATGAGCAGTTCTTC.

This clonotype occurred once. This chain uses TRBV7-8 with TRBJ2-1; a possible D gene is TRBD2 (6 bases). Germline CDR1 is SGHVS and CDR2 is FQNEAQ. Trimming removed 0 bases at V and 9 bases at J, with 12 bases between. The CDR3 runs to 14 residues. The chain's CDR3 is CASSLALLASEQFF. In nucleotides, the CDR3 is TGTGCCAGCAGCTTAGCGCTACTAGCAAGTGAGCAGTTCTTC. Supplemented by reference TRBV7-8 and TRBJ2-1, the full variable domain reads GAGVSQSPRYKVAKRGQDVALRCDPISGHVSLFWYQQALGQGPEFLTYFQNEAQLDKSGLPSDRFFAERPEGSVSTLKIQRTQQEDSAVYLCASSLALLASEQFFGPGTRLTVL.